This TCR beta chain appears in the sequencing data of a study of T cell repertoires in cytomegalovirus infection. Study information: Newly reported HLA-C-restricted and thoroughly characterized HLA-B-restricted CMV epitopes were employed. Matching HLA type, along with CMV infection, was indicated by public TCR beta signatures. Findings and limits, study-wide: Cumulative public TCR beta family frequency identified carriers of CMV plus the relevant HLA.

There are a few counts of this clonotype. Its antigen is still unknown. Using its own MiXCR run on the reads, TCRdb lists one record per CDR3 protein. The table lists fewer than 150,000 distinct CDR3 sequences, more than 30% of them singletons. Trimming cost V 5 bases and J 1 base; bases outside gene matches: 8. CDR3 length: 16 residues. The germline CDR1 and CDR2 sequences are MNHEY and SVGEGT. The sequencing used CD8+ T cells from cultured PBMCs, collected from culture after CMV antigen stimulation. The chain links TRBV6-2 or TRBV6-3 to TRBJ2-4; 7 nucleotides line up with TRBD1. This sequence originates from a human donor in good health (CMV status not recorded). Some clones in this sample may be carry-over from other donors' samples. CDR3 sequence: CASSPQGELAKNIQYF. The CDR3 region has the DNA TGTGCCAGCAGTCCCCAGGGGGAATTGGCCAAAAACATTCAGTACTTC.